One sample yielded the 10 T cell receptor beta chains listed below, sequenced in a study of shared clonotypes between healthy human individuals. Assay used: immunoSEQ multiplex PCR; TCRdb lists only in-frame clones, some missing. The sample lists under 2.5 million clones; roughly 90% were seen once. The specimen was naive CD4+ T cells from PBMCs. As to subset: CD45RA+ positively selected. These receptors were taken from a man younger than 35 in good health. Some clones in this sample may be carry-over from other donors' samples.

This chain uses TRBV30 with TRBJ2-1, with 10 bases aligning to TRBD2. The germline CDR1 and CDR2 sequences are GTSNPN and SVGIG (reference sequence). CDR3 length equals 15 residues. J was trimmed by 8 bases and V by 3 bases; bases with no gene match: 10. For the CDR3, the DNA is TGTGCCTGGAGGGCCGGGACTAGCGTCCCCCATGAGCAGTTCTTC. This translates into CAWRAGTSVPHEQFF.

V and J are TRBV5-1 and TRBJ2-7; 7 nucleotides match TRBD1. Trimming cost V 0 bases and J 5 bases; bases outside gene matches: 11. Germline V CDR1 and CDR2: SGHRS, YFSETQ. This CDR3 has 16 amino acids. CDR3 in amino acids: CASSLATDRRYNEQYF. Here the CDR3 DNA reads TGCGCCAGCAGCTTGGCGACGGACAGGAGGTATAACGAGCAGTACTTC.

V and J are TRBV7-3 and TRBJ2-5; TRBD2 agrees at 7 bases. CDR3 size: 18 residues. With 5 bases clipped from V and 2 bases from J, the junction kept 17 bases outside the gene matches. The germline V gene encodes CDR1 SGHTA and CDR2 FQGTGA. The CDR3 bases are TGTGCCAGCAGCCGAGGAACTAGCGCCCTACCGGAGCAAGAGACCCAGTACTTC. It encodes CASSRGTSALPEQETQYF.

This sequence joins TRBV13 and TRBJ1-2; D unclear. This CDR3 is 13 amino acids long. CDR1 PRHDT and CDR2 FYEKMQ come from the germline V gene (reference sequence). V lost 2 bases, J lost 4 bases, and 8 bases lay in between. The CDR3: CASSLQYSYGYTF. The CDR3 region has the DNA TGTGCCAGCAGCTTACAGTATTCCTATGGCTACACCTTC.

This clone was seen only once. The sample has other DNA sequences that encode this CDR3 too. The CDR3 region has the DNA TGCGCCAGCAGCTTTCCAGAGAACACTGAAGCTTTCTTT. This translates into CASSFPENTEAFF. The chain uses TRBV5-1 and TRBJ1-1, with unresolved D. Germline V gene sequence: CDR1 SGHRS, CDR2 YFSETQ. The V end was cut by 2 bases, the J end by 1 base, with 6 bases between. This CDR3 has 13 residues.

The J gene is TRBJ2-3, the V gene TRBV5-1; D remains ambiguous. Trimming stripped 0 bases from V and 2 bases from J, with 10 bases between. The CDR3 has 15 amino acids. Germline lookup yields CDR1 SGHRS and CDR2 YFSETQ. CDR3 DNA: TGCGCCAGCAGCTTGGATGTCCATACCACAGATACGCAGTATTTT. The encoded protein is CASSLDVHTTDTQYF.

The chain recombines TRBV6-6 with TRBJ2-5; no firm D call. CDR1 is MNHNY and CDR2 is SVGAGI in the germline V gene (reference sequence). The CDR3 loop spans 14 amino acids. V dropped 2 bases and J dropped 5 bases, with 12 bases sitting between them. DNA for the CDR3: TGTGCCAGCAGTTACACCGCCGATGGGGAGACCCAGTACTTC. Translating it yields CASSYTADGETQYF.

This chain links TRBV10-3 with TRBJ2-6; D may correspond to TRBD1 or TRBD2 (6 bases each). V was clipped by 4 bases and J by 0 bases, with 13 bases between them. The CDR3 consists of 17 residues. CDR1 and CDR2 from the germline V gene are ENHRY and SYGVKD. Here the CDR3 DNA reads TGTGCCATCAGTGTGGGGGGCATGGGCTCTGGGGCCAACGTCCTGACTTTC. Its protein product is CAISVGGMGSGANVLTF.

The chain joins TRBV6-1 to TRBJ1-1; 7 bases agree with TRBD1. Germline-derived CDR1 and CDR2 are MNHNS and SASEGT. The CDR3 extends over 14 amino acids. V dropped 6 bases and J dropped 4; count of bases not matched to a gene: 8. The CDR3 loop reads CASRYRGWGTEAFF. CDR3 nucleotides: TGTGCCAGCAGATACAGGGGCTGGGGCACTGAAGCTTTCTTT.

The chain combines TRBV7-2 with TRBJ2-3, with a weak D call TRBD2 (5 bases). The CDR3 extends over 15 amino acids. Germline CDR1 is SGHTA and CDR2 is FQGNSA. V lost 0 bases to trimming and J lost 6 bases, with 13 bases between them. This CDR3 is CASSLARRGIDTQYF. CDR3 in DNA: TGTGCCAGCAGCTTAGCCCGCCGGGGTATTGATACGCAGTATTTT.